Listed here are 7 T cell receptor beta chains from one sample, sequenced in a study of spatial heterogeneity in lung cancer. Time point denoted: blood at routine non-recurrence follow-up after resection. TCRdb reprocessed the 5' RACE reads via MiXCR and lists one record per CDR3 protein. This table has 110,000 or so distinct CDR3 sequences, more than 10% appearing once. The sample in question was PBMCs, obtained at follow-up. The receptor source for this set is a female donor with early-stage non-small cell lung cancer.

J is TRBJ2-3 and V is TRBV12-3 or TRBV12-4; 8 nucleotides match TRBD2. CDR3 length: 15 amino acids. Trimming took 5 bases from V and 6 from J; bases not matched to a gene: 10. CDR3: CASSPRTSIADTQYF. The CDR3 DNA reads TGTGCCAGCAGTCCTCGGACTAGCATCGCGGATACGCAGTATTTT.

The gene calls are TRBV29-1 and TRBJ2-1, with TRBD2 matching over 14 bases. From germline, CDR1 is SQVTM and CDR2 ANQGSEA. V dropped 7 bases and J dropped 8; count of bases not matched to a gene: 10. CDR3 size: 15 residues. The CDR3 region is CSAETGTSGSYEQFF. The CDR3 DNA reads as TGCAGCGCCGAAACCGGGACTAGCGGGAGTTATGAGCAGTTCTTC.

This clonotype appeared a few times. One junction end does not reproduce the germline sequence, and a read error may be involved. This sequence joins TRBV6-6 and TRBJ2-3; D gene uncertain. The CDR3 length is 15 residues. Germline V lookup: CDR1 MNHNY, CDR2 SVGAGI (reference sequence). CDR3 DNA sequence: TGTGCCAGCAGGGAACTAATAACCGGTCCAGATACGCAGAATTTT. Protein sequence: CASRELITGPDTQNF.

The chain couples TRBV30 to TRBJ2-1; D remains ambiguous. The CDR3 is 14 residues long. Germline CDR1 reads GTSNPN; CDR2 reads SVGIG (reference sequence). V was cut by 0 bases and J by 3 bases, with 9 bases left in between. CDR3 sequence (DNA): TGTGCCTGGAGTGTACGATCGGGCTACAATGAGCAGTTCTTC. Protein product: CAWSVRSGYNEQFF.

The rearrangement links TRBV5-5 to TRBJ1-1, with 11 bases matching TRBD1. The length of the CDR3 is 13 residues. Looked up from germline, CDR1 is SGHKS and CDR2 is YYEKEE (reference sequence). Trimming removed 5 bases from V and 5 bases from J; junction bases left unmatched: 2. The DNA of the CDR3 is TGTGCCAGCAGGGGACAGGGGGTGACTGAAGCTTTCTTT. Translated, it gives CASRGQGVTEAFF. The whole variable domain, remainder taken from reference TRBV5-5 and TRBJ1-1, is DAGVTQSPTHLIKTRGQQVTLRCSPISGHKSVSWYQQVLGQGPQFIFQYYEKEERGRGNFPDRFSARQFPNYSSELNVNALLLGDSALYLCASRGQGVTEAFFGQGTRLTVV.

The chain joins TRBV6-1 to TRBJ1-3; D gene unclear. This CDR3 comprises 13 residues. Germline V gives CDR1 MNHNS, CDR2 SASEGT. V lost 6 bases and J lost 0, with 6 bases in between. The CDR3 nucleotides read TGTGCCAGCAGAACAAGCTCTGGAAACACCATATATTTT. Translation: CASRTSSGNTIYF.

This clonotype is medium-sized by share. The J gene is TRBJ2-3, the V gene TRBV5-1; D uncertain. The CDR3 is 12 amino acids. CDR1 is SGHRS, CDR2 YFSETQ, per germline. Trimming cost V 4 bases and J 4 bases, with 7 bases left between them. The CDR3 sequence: CASSIGADTQYF. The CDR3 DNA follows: TGCGCCAGCAGCATAGGAGCAGATACGCAGTATTTT.